A selection of T cell receptor beta chains follows, all from one sample in a study of identical twins. TCRdb called the 5' RACE reads again in MiXCR, with one record for every CDR3 protein. The sample includes roughly 350,000 distinct CDR3 sequences, around an eighth of them seen just once. These data also formed part of another study, on yellow fever vaccine responses in identical twins.

Sample: CD8+ T cells sorted from blood. These receptors all come from a woman aged 18-29 years in good health. The CDR3 runs from the conserved cysteine through the conserved F or W. D genes are given only for firm matches. Size is stated for part of the rows, as once, few or many counts, or as a class when the clone is expanded.

D,V,size,J,CDR3,DNA
NA,TRBV19,few,TRBJ1-1,CASTEGSLSAFF,TGTGCCAGTACCGAGGGGTCGTTGAGTGCTTTCTTT
NA,TRBV10-3,NA,TRBJ1-3,CAISESSAGNTIYF,TGTGCCATCAGTGAGTCGTCGGCAGGAAACACCATATATTTT
NA,TRBV2,NA,TRBJ2-1,CASSGTPTGLDYNEQFF,TGTGCCAGCAGTGGTACACCAACAGGCCTGGATTACAATGAGCAGTTCTTC
NA,TRBV9,many,TRBJ2-1,CASSVVGRHEDEQFF,TGTGCCAGCAGCGTAGTCGGGAGACACGAGGATGAGCAGTTCTTC
TRBD1,TRBV18,few,TRBJ1-4,CASSPRTGADEKLFF,TGTGCCAGCTCACCGAGGACAGGGGCCGATGAAAAACTGTTTTTT
NA,TRBV19,few,TRBJ1-5,CASSIQSGYNQPQHF,TGTGCCAGTAGTATCCAAAGTGGATACAATCAGCCCCAGCATTTT
TRBD2,TRBV20-1,few,TRBJ2-3,CSAILAGVRTDTQYF,TGCAGTGCAATACTAGCGGGAGTGCGCACAGATACGCAGTATTTT
NA,TRBV7-9,NA,TRBJ2-1,CASSRTTEIYNEQFF,TGTGCCAGCAGCCGAACTACGGAAATATACAATGAGCAGTTCTTC
TRBD2,TRBV2,NA,TRBJ2-2,CASNQPGTSGGTGELFF,TGTGCCAGCAACCAACCCGGGACTAGCGGGGGCACCGGGGAGCTGTTTTTT
TRBD2,TRBV29-1,few,TRBJ2-1,CSVGGRLAGSSYNEQFF,TGCAGCGTCGGGGGGCGACTAGCGGGGAGCTCCTACAATGAGCAGTTCTTC
TRBD2,TRBV12-5,few,TRBJ2-7,CASGPAGGSDPYEQYF,TGTGCTAGTGGCCCTGCGGGCGGGAGCGATCCCTACGAGCAGTACTTC
TRBD1,TRBV6-4,NA,TRBJ2-3,CASSSGTGDTDTQYF,TGTGCCAGCAGTTCCGGGACAGGGGACACAGATACGCAGTATTTT
NA,TRBV7-9,few,TRBJ1-1,CASSLPERMNTEAFF,TGTGCCAGCAGCCTACCTGAAAGGATGAACACTGAAGCTTTCTTT
NA,TRBV6-1,few,TRBJ2-1,CASSEGPTSSYNEQFF,TGTGCCAGCAGTGAGGGTCCGACGAGCTCCTACAATGAGCAGTTCTTC
NA,TRBV6-1,NA,TRBJ1-5,CASSGGEGAQPQHF,TGTGCCAGCAGTGGAGGTGAGGGAGCCCAGCCCCAGCATTTT
NA,TRBV9,few,TRBJ2-5,CASSDGPGETQYF,TGTGCCAGCAGCGATGGGCCCGGAGAGACCCAGTACTTC